The clone carrying this T cell receptor beta chain was recorded once. Its matching antigen is unknown. Distinct nucleotide sequences in the sample also encode this CDR3. The data belong to a study of OX40 agonist ivuxolimab in advanced cancers. Study-level background: Patients took ivuxolimab, an agonistic anti-OX40 (CD134) antibody. Patients in the trial were receiving intravenous ivuxolimab every 2 weeks, at doses of 0.01 to 10 mg/kg. Enrolled patients in dose escalation had cancers that were hepatocellular carcinoma, melanoma, renal cell or head and neck cancer. Study conclusions and caveats: At doses 0.1 to 3.0 mg/kg, CD4+ and CD8+ clones expanded.

J gave up 2 bases and V 5 bases, and 2 bases lay outside the gene matches. This CDR3 has 13 amino acids. Germline CDR1 reads MNHNS; CDR2 reads SASEGT. Clones were read by immunoSEQ multiplex PCR, and TCRdb kept only the in-frame ones, dropping some. In the table there are roughly 80,000 clones, 65% to 90% of which are singletons. The material was CD4+ or CD8+ T cells sorted from blood, obtained in a trial of the OX40 agonist ivuxolimab. The receptor comes from an adult with an advanced solid tumor such as melanoma, head and neck, liver or kidney cancer. The chain uses TRBV6-1 and TRBJ2-7; TRBD1 agrees at 8 bases. Here the CDR3 reads CASSRTGTYEQYF. In DNA, the CDR3 is TGTGCCAGCAGTCGGACAGGGACCTACGAGCAGTACTTC.